The present T cell receptor beta chain was sequenced within a study of prognosis after radiotherapy for stage I lung cancer. Study at large: Radiotherapy was followed by distant metastases in a few patients, which appeared at a median of around seven months; 15 patients showed no significant progression.

This clonotype was counted ten times or more. What it binds is unknown. Two-round multiplex PCR, the amplification method, yielded TCR beta CDR3 from genomic DNA. Each TRBV and TRBJ gene had its own primer in the first PCR round. TCRdb called the multiplex PCR reads again in MiXCR, with one record for every CDR3 protein. This table has about 35,000 distinct CDR3 sequences, approximately 32% appearing once. Broader study findings: Reportedly, TRBV and TRBJ gene usage varied with metastasis presence. Some patients went on to develop distant metastases. Their Shannon entropy after stereotactic body radiation therapy was lower, and its change from baseline was also lower.

Per germline, CDR1 DFQATT and CDR2 SNEGSKA (reference sequence). V lost 1 base, J lost 9 bases, and 19 bases lay in between. This CDR3 has 16 amino acids. The TCR sequence derives from a donor at least 50 years old with non-small cell lung cancer. The sample was PBMCs, taken before or after stereotactic body radiation therapy (not recorded which). V usage is TRBV20-1 and J usage is TRBJ1-6; D is uncertain. CDR3 DNA sequence: TGCAGTGCTAGAGTTTCGACGGACGGGGAAGGTTCACCCCTCCACTTT. It is translated as CSARVSTDGEGSPLHF.